Following are 8 T cell receptor beta chains from one sample sequenced in a study of CD8+CD57+ T cells in acquired aplastic anemia. The template used for profiling TCR beta VDJ and CDR3 was genomic DNA. TCRdb processed the reads anew with MiXCR; each CDR3 protein has one entry. This table has around 140,000 distinct CDR3 sequences, 40% to 45% appearing once. The sequencing sample was made of sorted CD4+, CD8+, or CD8+CD57+ T cells (not recorded which) from PBMCs. The source of these receptors is a human donor in good health, serving as a control.

A word on this clonotype: At one boundary the junction diverges from the germline segment, which might be a read error. The DNA for the CDR3 is TGCGCCAGCAGCCCCCTAGCGGGGGGCACCGGGGAGCTGTACTTC. Translated, it gives CASSPLAGGTGELYF. The chain carries TRBV5-1 and TRBJ2-7; TRBD2 agrees at 11 bases. Per germline, CDR1 SGHRS and CDR2 YFSETQ. The CDR3 sequence is 15 residues long.

There are many counts of this clonotype. This sequence joins TRBV19 and TRBJ2-1; D assignment may be TRBD1 or TRBD2 (5 bases each). CDR3 length: 14 residues. With 7 bases removed from V and 1 base from J, the gap between germline ends came to 11 bases. CDR1 LNHDA and CDR2 SQIVND come from the germline V gene (reference sequence). This chain's CDR3 is CASMGTASYNEQFF. Here the CDR3 DNA reads TGTGCCAGTATGGGGACGGCTTCCTACAATGAGCAGTTCTTC.

The gene calls are TRBV2 and TRBJ1-5; D is unclear. The CDR3 loop spans 12 amino acids. V was cut by 6 bases and J by 3 bases, with 6 bases left in between. Germline V gives CDR1 SNHLY, CDR2 FYNNEI. CDR3 region: CASRRDNQPQHF. The CDR3 nucleotides are TGTGCCAGCAGGAGGGACAATCAGCCCCAGCATTTT. Supplemented by reference TRBV2 and TRBJ1-5, the full variable domain reads EPEVTQTPSHQVTQMGQEVILRCVPISNHLYFYWYRQILGQKVEFLVSFYNNEISEKSEIFDDQFSVERPDGSNFTLKIRSTKLEDSAMYFCASRRDNQPQHFGDGTRLSIL.

The rearrangement uses TRBV2 and TRBJ1-5, with D perhaps matching TRBD1 (6 bases). Trimming cost V 3 bases and J 7 bases, with 13 bases left between them. The CDR3 length is 14 residues. The germline V gene encodes CDR1 SNHLY and CDR2 FYNNEI. The CDR3 nucleotides read TGTGCCAGCAGTGAGGCAGGGGACTACCAGCCCCAGCATTTT. Translation: CASSEAGDYQPQHF.

The chain's CDR3 is CASSFGSGEGRSGNTIYF. The CDR3 DNA reads TGCGCCAGCAGCTTTGGTTCAGGGGAGGGCCGCTCTGGAAACACCATATATTTT. This chain links TRBV5-1 with TRBJ1-3, with D perhaps TRBD1 (6 bases). Per the germline V gene, CDR1 is SGHRS and CDR2 is YFSETQ. The V and J ends lost 2 bases and 0 bases respectively, with 18 bases between them. There are 18 residues in the CDR3.

In its sample, this clonotype is medium-sized. This rearrangement joins TRBV29-1 to TRBJ1-2; D is ambiguous. The V gene's germline CDR1 is SQVTM and CDR2 ANQGSEA. V gave up 4 bases and J gave up 0 bases, with 9 bases separating them. This CDR3 region has 13 residues. DNA for the CDR3: TGCAGCGTTGGGCTACGGCCTAACTATGGCTACACCTTC. Protein: CSVGLRPNYGYTF.

Ten or more counts support this clonotype. The gene calls are TRBV9 and TRBJ1-2, with a tentative D call TRBD1 (5 bases). CDR3 length: 13 residues. V lost 3 bases and J lost 8, with 14 bases in between. The germline CDR1 and CDR2 sequences are SGDLS and YYNGEE. This CDR3 is CASSGQPVRGYTF. CDR3 DNA: TGTGCCAGCAGCGGACAGCCGGTCAGGGGCTACACCTTC.

This clonotype was counted between two and nine times. J is TRBJ1-2 and V is TRBV29-1; 9 bases line up with TRBD1. CDR3 length: 11 amino acids. V trimming: 4 bases; J trimming: 7 bases; junction bases outside the gene matches: 1. The V gene's germline CDR1 is SQVTM and CDR2 ANQGSEA. CDR3 in DNA: TGCAGCGTTGGGACAGGGGCTGGCTACACCTTC. The encoded protein is CSVGTGAGYTF.